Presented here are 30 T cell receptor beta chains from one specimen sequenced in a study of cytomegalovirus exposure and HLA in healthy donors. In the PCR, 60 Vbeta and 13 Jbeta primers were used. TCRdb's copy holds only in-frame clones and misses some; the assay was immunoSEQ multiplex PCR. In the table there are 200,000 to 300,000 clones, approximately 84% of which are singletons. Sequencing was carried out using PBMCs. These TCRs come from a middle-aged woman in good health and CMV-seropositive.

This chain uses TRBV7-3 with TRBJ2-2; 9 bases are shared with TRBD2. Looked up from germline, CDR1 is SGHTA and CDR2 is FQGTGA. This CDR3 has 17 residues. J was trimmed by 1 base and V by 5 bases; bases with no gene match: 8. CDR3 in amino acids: CASSGLRLAENTGELFF. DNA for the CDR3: TGTGCCAGCAGCGGCCTTCGACTAGCGGAGAACACCGGGGAGCTGTTTTTT. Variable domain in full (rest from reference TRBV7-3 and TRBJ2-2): GAGVSQTPSNKVTEKGKYVELRCDPISGHTALYWYRQSLGQGPEFLIYFQGTGAADDSGLPNDRFFAVRPEGSVSTLKIQRTERGDSAVYLCASSGLRLAENTGELFFGEGSRLTVL.

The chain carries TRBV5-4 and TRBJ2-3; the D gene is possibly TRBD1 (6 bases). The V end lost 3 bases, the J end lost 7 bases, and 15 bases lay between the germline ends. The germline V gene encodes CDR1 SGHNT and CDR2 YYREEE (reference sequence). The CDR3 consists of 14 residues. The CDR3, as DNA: TGTGCCAGCAGCTACGACAGGAATCAATATACGCAGTATTTT. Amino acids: CASSYDRNQYTQYF.

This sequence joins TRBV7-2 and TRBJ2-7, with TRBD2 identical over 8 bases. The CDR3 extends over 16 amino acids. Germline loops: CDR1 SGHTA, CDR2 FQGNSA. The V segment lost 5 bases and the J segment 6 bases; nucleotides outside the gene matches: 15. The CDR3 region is CASSPNSPGLDGEQYF. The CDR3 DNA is TGTGCCAGCAGCCCGAATTCTCCGGGACTAGACGGCGAGCAGTACTTC.

The CDR3 loop reads CAWSQTGGSYEQYF. CDR3 nucleotide sequence: TGTGCCTGGAGCCAGACAGGGGGCAGTTACGAGCAGTACTTC. V gene TRBV30 combines with J gene TRBJ2-7, with TRBD1 matching over 10 bases. The V and J ends lost 3 bases and 4 bases, in that order; junction bases with no gene match: 6. The germline V gene has CDR1 GTSNPN and CDR2 SVGIG (reference sequence). The CDR3 spans 14 residues.

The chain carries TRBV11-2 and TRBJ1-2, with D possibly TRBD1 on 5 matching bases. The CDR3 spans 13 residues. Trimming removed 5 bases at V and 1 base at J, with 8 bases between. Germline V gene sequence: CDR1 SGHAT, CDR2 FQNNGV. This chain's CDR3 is CASSPTVNYGYTF. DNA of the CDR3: TGTGCCAGCAGCCCGACAGTTAACTATGGCTACACCTTC.

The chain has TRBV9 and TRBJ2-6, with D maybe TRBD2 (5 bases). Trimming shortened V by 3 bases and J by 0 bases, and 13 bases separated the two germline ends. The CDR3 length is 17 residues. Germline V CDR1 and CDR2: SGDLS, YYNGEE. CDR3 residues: CASSETVRVSGANVLTF. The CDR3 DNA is TGTGCCAGCAGCGAGACGGTGCGGGTCTCTGGGGCCAACGTCCTGACTTTC.

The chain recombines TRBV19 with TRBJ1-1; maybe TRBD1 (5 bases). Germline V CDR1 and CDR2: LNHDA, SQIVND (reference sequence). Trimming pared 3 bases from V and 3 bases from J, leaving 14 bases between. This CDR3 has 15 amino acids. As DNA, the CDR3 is TGTGCCAGTAGTATTGCAGGTGTGGGGCACACTGAAGCTTTCTTT. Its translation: CASSIAGVGHTEAFF.

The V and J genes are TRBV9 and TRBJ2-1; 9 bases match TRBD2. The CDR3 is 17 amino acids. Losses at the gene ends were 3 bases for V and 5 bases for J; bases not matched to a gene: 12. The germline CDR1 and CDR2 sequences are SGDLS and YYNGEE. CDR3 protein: CASSAPSGTSTNNEQFF. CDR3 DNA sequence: TGTGCCAGCAGCGCCCCGTCCGGGACTAGCACTAACAATGAGCAGTTCTTC. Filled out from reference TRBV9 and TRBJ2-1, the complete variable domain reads DSGVTQTPKHLITATGQRVTLRCSPRSGDLSVYWYQQSLDQGLQFLIQYYNGEERAKGNILERFSAQQFPDLHSELNLSSLELGDSALYFCASSAPSGTSTNNEQFFGPGTRLTVL.

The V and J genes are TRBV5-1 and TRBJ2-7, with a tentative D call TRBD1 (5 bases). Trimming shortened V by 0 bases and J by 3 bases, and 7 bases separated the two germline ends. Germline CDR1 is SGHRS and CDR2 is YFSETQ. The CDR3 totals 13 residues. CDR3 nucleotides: TGCGCCAGCAGCTTGGAACAGGACTACGAGCAGTACTTC. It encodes CASSLEQDYEQYF.

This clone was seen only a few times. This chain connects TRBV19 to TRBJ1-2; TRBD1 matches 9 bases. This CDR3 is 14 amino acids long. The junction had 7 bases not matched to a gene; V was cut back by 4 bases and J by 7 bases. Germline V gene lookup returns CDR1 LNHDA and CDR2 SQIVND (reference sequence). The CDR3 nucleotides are TGTGCCAGTAGTAGGGTCGACAGGGGGGCTGGCTACACCTTC. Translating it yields CASSRVDRGAGYTF.

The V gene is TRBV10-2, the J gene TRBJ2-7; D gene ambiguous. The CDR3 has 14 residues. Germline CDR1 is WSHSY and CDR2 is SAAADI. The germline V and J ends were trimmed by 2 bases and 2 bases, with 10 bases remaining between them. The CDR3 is CASSEGGSPYEQYF. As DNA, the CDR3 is TGCGCCAGCAGTGAGGGCGGATCCCCCTACGAGCAGTACTTC.

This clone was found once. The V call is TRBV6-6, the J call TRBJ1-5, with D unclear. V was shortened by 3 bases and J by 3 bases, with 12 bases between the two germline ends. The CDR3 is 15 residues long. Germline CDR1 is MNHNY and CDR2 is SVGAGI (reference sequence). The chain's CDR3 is CASSYGLPVNQPQHF. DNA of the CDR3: TGTGCCAGCAGTTATGGTCTACCGGTCAATCAGCCCCAGCATTTT.

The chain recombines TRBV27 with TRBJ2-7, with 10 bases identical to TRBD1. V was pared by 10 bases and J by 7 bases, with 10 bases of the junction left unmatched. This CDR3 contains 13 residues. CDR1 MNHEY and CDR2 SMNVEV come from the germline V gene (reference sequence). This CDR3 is CANSDRGCWEQYF. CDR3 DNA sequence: TGTGCCAACTCGGACAGGGGGTGTTGGGAGCAGTACTTC.

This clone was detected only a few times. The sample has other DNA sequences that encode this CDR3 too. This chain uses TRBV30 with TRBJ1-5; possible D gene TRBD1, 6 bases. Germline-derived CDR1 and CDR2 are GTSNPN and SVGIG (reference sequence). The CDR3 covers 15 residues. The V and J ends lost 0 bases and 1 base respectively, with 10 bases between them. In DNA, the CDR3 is TGTGCCTGGAGTGTCCGGGGGGCGAGCAATCAGCCCCAGCATTTT. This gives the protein CAWSVRGASNQPQHF.

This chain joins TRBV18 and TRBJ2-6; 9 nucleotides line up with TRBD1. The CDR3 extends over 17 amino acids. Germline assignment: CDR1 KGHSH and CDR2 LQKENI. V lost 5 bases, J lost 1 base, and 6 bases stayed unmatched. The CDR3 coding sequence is TGTGCCAGCTCATCATCGGGGACAGGGTCTGGGGCCAACGTCCTGACTTTC. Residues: CASSSSGTGSGANVLTF.

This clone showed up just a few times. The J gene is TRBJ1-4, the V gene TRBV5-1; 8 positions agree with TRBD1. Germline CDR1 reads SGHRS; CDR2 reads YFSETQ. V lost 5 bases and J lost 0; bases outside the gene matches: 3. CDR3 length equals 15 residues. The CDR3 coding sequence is TGCGCCAGCAGGGAGACAGGGGCAACTAATGAAAAACTGTTTTTT. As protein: CASRETGATNEKLFF.

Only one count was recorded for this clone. The CDR3 sequence: CATRAGREAGELFF. Written as DNA, the CDR3 is TGTGCCACCCGGGCGGGGAGGGAGGCCGGGGAGCTGTTTTTT. The chain employs TRBV7-2 and TRBJ2-2, with 7 nucleotides matching TRBD2. CDR1 is SGHTA and CDR2 is FQGNSA in the germline V gene. This CDR3 has 14 amino acids. The V gene end was trimmed by 10 bases and the J gene end by 6 bases; junction bases not matched to a gene: 11.

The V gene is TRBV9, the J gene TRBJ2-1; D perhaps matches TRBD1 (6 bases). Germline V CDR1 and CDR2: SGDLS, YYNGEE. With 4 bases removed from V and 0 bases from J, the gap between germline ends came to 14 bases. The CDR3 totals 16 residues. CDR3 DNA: TGTGCCAGCAGCCTTCTTCTACAGGGCTCCTACAATGAGCAGTTCTTC. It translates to CASSLLLQGSYNEQFF.

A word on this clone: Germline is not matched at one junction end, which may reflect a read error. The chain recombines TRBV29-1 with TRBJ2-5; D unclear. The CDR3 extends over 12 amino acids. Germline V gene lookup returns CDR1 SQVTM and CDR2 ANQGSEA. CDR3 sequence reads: CSLDVAIETQYF. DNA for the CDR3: TGCAGCCTTGATGTGGCCATCGAGACCCAGTACTTC.

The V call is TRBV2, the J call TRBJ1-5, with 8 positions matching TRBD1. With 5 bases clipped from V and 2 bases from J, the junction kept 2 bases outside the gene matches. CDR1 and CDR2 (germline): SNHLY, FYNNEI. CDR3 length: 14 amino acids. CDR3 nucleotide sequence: TGTGCCAGCAGTACACAGGGGGGCAATCAGCCCCAGCATTTT. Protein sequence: CASSTQGGNQPQHF.

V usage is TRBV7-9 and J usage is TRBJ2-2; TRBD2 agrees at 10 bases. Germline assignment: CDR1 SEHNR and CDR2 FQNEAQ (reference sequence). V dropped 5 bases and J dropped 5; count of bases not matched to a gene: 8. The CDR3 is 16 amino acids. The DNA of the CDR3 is TGTGCCAGCAGCACTAACCCTAGCGGGAGTACCGGGGAGCTGTTTTTT. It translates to CASSTNPSGSTGELFF.

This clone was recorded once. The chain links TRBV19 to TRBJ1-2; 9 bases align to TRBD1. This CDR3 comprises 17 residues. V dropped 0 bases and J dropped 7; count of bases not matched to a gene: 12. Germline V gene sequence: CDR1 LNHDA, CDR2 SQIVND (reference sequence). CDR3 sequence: CASSIDLSTGGVGGYTF. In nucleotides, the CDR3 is TGTGCCAGTAGTATAGATCTGTCTACAGGGGGCGTCGGTGGCTACACCTTC.

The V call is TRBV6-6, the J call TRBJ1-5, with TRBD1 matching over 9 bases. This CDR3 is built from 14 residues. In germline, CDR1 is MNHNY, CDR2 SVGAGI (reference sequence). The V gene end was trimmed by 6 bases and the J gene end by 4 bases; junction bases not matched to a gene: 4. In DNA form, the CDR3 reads TGTGCCAGCAGGACAGGGGGGAAGAATCAGCCCCAGCATTTT. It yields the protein CASRTGGKNQPQHF.

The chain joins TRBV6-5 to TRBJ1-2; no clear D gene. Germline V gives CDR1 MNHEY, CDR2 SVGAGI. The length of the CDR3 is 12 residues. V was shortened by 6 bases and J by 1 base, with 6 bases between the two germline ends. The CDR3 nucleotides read TGTGCCAGCAGACAGATTAACTATGGCTACACCTTC. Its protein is CASRQINYGYTF.

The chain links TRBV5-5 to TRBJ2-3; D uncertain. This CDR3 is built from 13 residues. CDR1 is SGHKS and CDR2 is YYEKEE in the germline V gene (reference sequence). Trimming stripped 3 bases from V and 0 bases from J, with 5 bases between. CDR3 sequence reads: CASSSPSTDTQYF. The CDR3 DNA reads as TGTGCCAGCAGCTCTCCTAGCACAGATACGCAGTATTTT.

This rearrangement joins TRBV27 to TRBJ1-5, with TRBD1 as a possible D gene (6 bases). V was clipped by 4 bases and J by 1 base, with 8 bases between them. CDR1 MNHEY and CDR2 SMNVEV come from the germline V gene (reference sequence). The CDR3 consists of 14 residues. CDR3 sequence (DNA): TGTGCCAGCAGTTCCCAGGGGAGCAATCAGCCCCAGCATTTT. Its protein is CASSSQGSNQPQHF.

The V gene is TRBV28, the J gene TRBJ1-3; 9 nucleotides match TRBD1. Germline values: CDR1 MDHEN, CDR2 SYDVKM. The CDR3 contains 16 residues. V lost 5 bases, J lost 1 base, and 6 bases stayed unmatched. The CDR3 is CASSPPTGGSGNTIYF. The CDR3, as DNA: TGTGCCAGCAGTCCCCCGACAGGGGGATCTGGAAACACCATATATTTT. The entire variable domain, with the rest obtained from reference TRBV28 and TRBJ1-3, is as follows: DVKVTQSSRYLVKRTGEKVFLECVQDMDHENMFWYRQDPGLGLRLIYFSYDVKMKEKGDIPEGYSVSREKKERFSLILESASTNQTSMYLCASSPPTGGSGNTIYFGEGSWLTVV.

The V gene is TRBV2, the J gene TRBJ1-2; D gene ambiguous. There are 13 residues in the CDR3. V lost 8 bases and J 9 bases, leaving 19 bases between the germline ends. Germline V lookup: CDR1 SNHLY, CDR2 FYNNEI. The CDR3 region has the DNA TGTGCCAGCCCTCCTTCCGACTTTCCGAGCTACACCTTC. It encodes CASPPSDFPSYTF.

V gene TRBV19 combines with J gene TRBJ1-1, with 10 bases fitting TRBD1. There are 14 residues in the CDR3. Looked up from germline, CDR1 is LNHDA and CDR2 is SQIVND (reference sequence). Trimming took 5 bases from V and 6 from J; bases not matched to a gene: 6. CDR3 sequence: CASSLTGGVAEAFF. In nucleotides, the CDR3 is TGTGCCAGTAGTCTGACAGGGGGCGTCGCTGAAGCTTTCTTT. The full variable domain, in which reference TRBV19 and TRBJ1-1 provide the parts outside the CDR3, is DGGITQSPKYLFRKEGQNVTLSCEQNLNHDAMYWYRQDPGQGLRLIYYSQIVNDFQKGDIAEGYSVSREKKESFPLTVTSAQKNPTAFYLCASSLTGGVAEAFFGQGTRLTVV.

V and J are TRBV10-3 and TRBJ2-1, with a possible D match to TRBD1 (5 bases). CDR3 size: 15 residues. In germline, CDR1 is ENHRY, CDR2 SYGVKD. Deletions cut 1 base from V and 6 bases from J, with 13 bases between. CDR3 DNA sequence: TGTGCCATCAGTGAGTTGCAGGGCCAGGGCAATGAGCAGTTCTTC. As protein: CAISELQGQGNEQFF.